The clone carrying this T cell receptor (beta chain) was counted at least ten times. The data originate from a study of T cells in Graves' hyperthyroidism and ophthalmopathy. TCR beta CDR3 regions were amplified from RNA transcripts. HTBI primers were used for first-round RT-PCR of the TCR CDR3. TCRdb ran MiXCR on the multiplex PCR reads and lists one entry per CDR3 protein. Of around 720,000 distinct CDR3 sequences in the sample, roughly 32% were seen once. Per germline, CDR1 SGHVS and CDR2 FQNEAQ. Trimming at V came to 6 bases and at J to 2 bases, leaving 4 bases not matched to a gene. This CDR3 contains 13 residues.

The sample comprised blood. The rearrangement links TRBV7-8 to TRBJ2-7, with 7 nucleotides matching TRBD1. The source is a woman in her thirties or forties with Graves' hyperthyroidism. Here the CDR3 DNA reads TGTGCCAGCAGACCGACAGGGCCCTACGAGCAGTACTTC. It codes for CASRPTGPYEQYF.